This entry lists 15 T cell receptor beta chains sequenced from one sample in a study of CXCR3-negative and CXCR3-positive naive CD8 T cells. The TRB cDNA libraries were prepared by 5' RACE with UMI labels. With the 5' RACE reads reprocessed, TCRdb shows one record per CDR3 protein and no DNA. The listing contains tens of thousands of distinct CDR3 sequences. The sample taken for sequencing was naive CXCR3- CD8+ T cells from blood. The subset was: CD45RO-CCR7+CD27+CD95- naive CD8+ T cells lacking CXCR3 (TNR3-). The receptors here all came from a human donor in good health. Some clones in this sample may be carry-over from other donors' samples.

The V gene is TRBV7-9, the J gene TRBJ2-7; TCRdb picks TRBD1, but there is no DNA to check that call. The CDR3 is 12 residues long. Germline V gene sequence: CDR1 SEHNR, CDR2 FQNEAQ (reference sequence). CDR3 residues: CASNPGTYEQYF. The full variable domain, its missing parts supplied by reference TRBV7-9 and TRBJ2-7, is DTGVSQNPRHKITKRGQNVTFRCDPISEHNRLYWYRQTLGQGPEFLTYFQNEAQLEKSRLLSDRFSAERPKGSFSTLEIQRTEQGDSAMYLCASNPGTYEQYFGPGTRLTVT.

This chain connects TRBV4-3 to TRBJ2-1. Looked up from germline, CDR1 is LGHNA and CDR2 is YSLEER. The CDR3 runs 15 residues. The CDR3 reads CASSGDRGSYNEQFF.

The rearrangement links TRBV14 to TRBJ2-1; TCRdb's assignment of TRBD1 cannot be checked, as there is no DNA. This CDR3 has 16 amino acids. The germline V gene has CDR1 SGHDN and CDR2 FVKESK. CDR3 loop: CASSQPGTGRADEQFF.

The CDR3 region is CSVSGTGDGYTF. The chain links TRBV29-1 to TRBJ1-2; no DNA is available, so the TRBD1 call from TCRdb remains unchecked. This CDR3 is 12 amino acids long. CDR1 SQVTM and CDR2 ANQGSEA come from the germline V gene. The whole variable domain, filled in from reference TRBV29-1 and TRBJ1-2, reads SAVISQKPSRDICQRGTSLTIQCQVDSQVTMMFWYRQQPGQSLTLIATANQGSEATYESGFVIDKFPISRPNLTFSTLTVSNMSPEDSSIYLCSVSGTGDGYTFGSGTRLTVV.

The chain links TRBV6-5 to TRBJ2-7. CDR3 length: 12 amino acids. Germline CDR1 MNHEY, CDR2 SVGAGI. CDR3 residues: CASSGRTYEQYF.

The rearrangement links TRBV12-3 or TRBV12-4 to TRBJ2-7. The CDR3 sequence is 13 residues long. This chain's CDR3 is CASSLEVSYEQYF.

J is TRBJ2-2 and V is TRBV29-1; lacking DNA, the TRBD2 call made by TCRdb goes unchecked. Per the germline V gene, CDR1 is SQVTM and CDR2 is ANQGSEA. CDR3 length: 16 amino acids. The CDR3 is CSVEDLMSSGTGELFF.

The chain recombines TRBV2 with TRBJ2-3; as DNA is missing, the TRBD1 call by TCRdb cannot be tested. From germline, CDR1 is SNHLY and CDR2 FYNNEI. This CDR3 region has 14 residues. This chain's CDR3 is CASPLFQGADTQYF.

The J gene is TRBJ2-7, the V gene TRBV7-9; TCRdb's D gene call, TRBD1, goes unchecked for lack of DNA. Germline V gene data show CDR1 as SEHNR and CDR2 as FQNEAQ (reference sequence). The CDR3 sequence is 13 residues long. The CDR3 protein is CASSPEGGAEQYF.

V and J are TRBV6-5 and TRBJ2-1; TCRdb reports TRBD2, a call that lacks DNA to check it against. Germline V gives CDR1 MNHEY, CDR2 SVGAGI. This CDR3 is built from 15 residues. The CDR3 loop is CASRPSTSGRSEQFF.

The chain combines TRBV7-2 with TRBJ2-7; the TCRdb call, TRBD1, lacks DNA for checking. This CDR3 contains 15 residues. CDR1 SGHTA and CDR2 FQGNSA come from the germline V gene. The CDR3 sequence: CASSLGGGGGYEQYF.

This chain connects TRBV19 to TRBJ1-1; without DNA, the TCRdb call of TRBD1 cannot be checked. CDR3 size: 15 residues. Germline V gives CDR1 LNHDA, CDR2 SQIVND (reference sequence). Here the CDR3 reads CASSPPHIQDTEAFF.

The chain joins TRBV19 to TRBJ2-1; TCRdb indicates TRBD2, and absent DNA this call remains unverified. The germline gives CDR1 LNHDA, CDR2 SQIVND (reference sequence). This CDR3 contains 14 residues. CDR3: CASADMEGHNEQFF.

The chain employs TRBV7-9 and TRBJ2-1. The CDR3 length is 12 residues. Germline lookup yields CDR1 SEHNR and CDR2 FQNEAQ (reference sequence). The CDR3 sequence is CASSFGNNEQFF.

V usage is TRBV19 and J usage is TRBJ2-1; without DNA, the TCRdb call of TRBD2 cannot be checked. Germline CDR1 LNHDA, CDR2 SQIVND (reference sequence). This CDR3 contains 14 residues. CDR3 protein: CASSLGLAGNEQFF.